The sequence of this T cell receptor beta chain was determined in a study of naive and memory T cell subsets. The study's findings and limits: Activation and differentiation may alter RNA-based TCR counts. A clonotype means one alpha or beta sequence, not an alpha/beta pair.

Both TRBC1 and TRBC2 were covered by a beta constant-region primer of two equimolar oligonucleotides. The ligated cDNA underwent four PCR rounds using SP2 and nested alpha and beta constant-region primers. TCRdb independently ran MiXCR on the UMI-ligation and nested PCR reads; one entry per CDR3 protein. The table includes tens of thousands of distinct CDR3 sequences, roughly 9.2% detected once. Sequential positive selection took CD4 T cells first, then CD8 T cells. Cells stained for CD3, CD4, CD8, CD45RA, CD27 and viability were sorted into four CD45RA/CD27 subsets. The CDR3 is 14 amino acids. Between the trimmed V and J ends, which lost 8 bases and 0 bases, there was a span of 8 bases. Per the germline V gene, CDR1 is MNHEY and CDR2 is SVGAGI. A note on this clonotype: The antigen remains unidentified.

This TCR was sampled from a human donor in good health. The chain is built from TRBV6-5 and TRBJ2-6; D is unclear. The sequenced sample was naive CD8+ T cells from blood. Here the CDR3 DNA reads TGTGCCAGCCACCCCCTCTCTGGGGCCAACGTCCTGACTTTC. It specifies CASHPLSGANVLTF.